Below, one T cell receptor beta chain is given with its context. This CDR3 region has 16 residues. Germline V CDR1 and CDR2: MNHEY, SMNVEV (reference sequence). Trimming cost V 4 bases and J 0 bases, with 13 bases left between them. The data are from a study of blood T cell repertoires in COVID-19. The overall study: Some COVID-19 samples were acute and others convalescent; all came from the United States, Italy and Spain. PBMCs, B-cell-depleted T cells, or T cells provided the cDNA or gDNA that made up the material.

Method: immunoSEQ multiplex PCR; TCRdb's copy keeps in-frame clones and lacks some. The sample shows roughly 260,000 clones, 80% to 90% of them seen only once. The sequence was collected from a woman in her forties or fifties with acute or convalescent COVID-19. Material for sequencing was peripheral blood. The gene calls are TRBV27 and TRBJ1-3; D remains ambiguous. CDR3 coding DNA: TGTGCCAGCAGTTCCAGCCCAGCGGCCTCTGGAAACACCATATATTTT. It translates to CASSSSPAASGNTIYF.